The 28 T cell receptor beta chains below were found in one sample sequenced in a study of shared clonotypes between healthy human individuals. Clones were read by immunoSEQ multiplex PCR, and TCRdb kept only the in-frame ones, dropping some. Of about 1.1 million clones in the sample, around three quarters are singletons; the top ten hold almost 0.9%. Specimen: memory CD4+ T cells from PBMCs. Subset specified: CD45RA-negative fraction. The receptors come from a young man in good health. Some clones in this sample may be carry-over from other donors' samples.

J is TRBJ1-2 and V is TRBV19; TRBD1 matches 8 bases. CDR3 size: 13 residues. With V trimmed by 10 bases and J by 3 bases, 7 bases remained unmatched. Germline V gene lookup returns CDR1 LNHDA and CDR2 SQIVND (reference sequence). CDR3 bases: TGTGCCACCCAGCAGGGGGCCCACTATGGCTACACCTTC. It specifies CATQQGAHYGYTF.

CDR3 nucleotide sequence: TGTGCCAGCAGTCGGAACAGGGAAGGCACCGGGGAGCTGTTTTTT. Translating gives CASSRNREGTGELFF. The chain has TRBV27 and TRBJ2-2; possibly TRBD1 for D (6 bases). V lost 5 bases and J 4 bases, leaving 14 bases between the germline ends. This CDR3 has 15 residues. CDR1 is MNHEY, CDR2 SMNVEV, per germline (reference sequence).

The chain carries TRBV5-1 and TRBJ1-4; D gene ambiguous. The ends were cut back, 4 bases at V and 3 bases at J, with 16 bases in the middle. Germline V lookup: CDR1 SGHRS, CDR2 YFSETQ. The CDR3 has 16 amino acids. The CDR3 bases are TGCGCCAGCAGCCGCGGAGACCGCGGGTCTAATGAAAAACTGTTTTTT. Amino acids: CASSRGDRGSNEKLFF.

This clone was detected only a few times. CDR3 sequence: CASSNTGGGSPLHF. In DNA, the CDR3 is TGTGCCAGCAGTAACACAGGGGGCGGATCACCCCTCCACTTT. V is TRBV25-1 and J is TRBJ1-6; TRBD1 matches 9 bases. Trimming cost V 5 bases and J 10 bases; bases outside gene matches: 6. The CDR3 length is 14 residues. Germline CDR1 reads MGHDK; CDR2 reads SYGVNS.

The chain couples TRBV21-1 to TRBJ2-7; the table's D gene call, TRBD2, was not cross checked with the DNA. TRBV21-1 is noted as a pseudogene. The CDR3 consists of 14 residues. CDR3 DNA sequence: TGTGCCAGCAGCATGGAGACTAGCGGCTACGAGCAGTACTTC. It codes for CASSMETSGYEQYF.

This clone showed up many times. The rearrangement links TRBV2 to TRBJ2-1; 8 bases match TRBD2. CDR3 length equals 15 residues. Trimming cost V 5 bases and J 4 bases; bases outside gene matches: 7. Looked up from germline, CDR1 is SNHLY and CDR2 is FYNNEI. The DNA for the CDR3 is TGTGCCAGCAGTCTAACCCGGGGGGGGTACAATGAGCAGTTCTTC. Residues: CASSLTRGGYNEQFF.

The chain recombines TRBV6-5 with TRBJ2-7; 8 positions agree with TRBD1. The CDR3 runs to 15 residues. CDR1 and CDR2 (germline): MNHEY, SVGAGI. The junction had 6 bases not matched to a gene; V was cut back by 4 bases and J by 1 base. The CDR3: CASSSYRGSSYEQYF. CDR3 bases: TGTGCCAGCAGTTCTTACAGGGGGAGTTCCTACGAGCAGTACTTC.

The CDR3 loop reads CASSFSGKTYEQYF. The CDR3 coding sequence is TGTGCCAGCAGCTTTAGCGGGAAGACGTACGAGCAGTACTTC. V is TRBV7-9 and J is TRBJ2-7, with TRBD2 matching 8 bases. CDR1 and CDR2 from the germline V gene are SEHNR and FQNEAQ (reference sequence). Unmatched junction bases numbered 5, after V lost 3 bases and J lost 4 bases. The CDR3 extends over 14 amino acids.

The CDR3 DNA follows: TGCGCCAGCAGCTTAACATACCTCACCGGGGAGCTGTTTTTT. Amino acids: CASSLTYLTGELFF. The rearrangement joins TRBV5-1 to TRBJ2-2; D is ambiguous. Looked up from germline, CDR1 is SGHRS and CDR2 is YFSETQ. The CDR3 has 14 amino acids. V lost 2 bases and J 4 bases, leaving 9 bases between the germline ends.

The rearrangement joins TRBV7-9 to TRBJ1-1; D is undetermined. The CDR3 runs to 13 residues. The germline V gene has CDR1 SEHNR and CDR2 FQNEAQ (reference sequence). Trimming removed 2 bases at V and 2 bases at J, with 6 bases between. CDR3 residues: CASSLMTNTEAFF. The CDR3 DNA is TGTGCCAGCAGCTTAATGACAAACACTGAAGCTTTCTTT.

This clone is a singleton in its sample. J is TRBJ2-5 and V is TRBV5-1; D may be TRBD2 (5 bases). Trimming stripped 4 bases from V and 5 bases from J, with 15 bases between. Germline loops: CDR1 SGHRS, CDR2 YFSETQ. The CDR3 spans 14 residues. The CDR3 region is CASSPGSRSETQYF. The CDR3 DNA follows: TGCGCCAGCAGCCCGGGAAGTAGGAGTGAGACCCAGTACTTC.

The count of this clone is one. The chain combines TRBV2 with TRBJ1-5; 10 nucleotides line up with TRBD1. The CDR3 sequence is 14 residues long. Germline trimming cut 8 bases from V and 5 bases from J; bases unmatched to any gene: 6. Germline V lookup: CDR1 SNHLY, CDR2 FYNNEI. This CDR3 is CASGRTGGDQPQHF. The DNA of the CDR3 is TGTGCCAGCGGGAGGACAGGGGGGGATCAGCCCCAGCATTTT.

This clone appeared a few times. The chain carries TRBV28 and TRBJ2-7; D call uncertain. The germline V and J ends were trimmed by 5 bases and 4 bases, with 15 bases remaining between them. The CDR3 is made up of 14 amino acids. Germline CDR1 and CDR2: MDHEN and SYDVKM. CDR3 region: CASSPSLGVYEQYF. CDR3 bases: TGTGCCAGCAGTCCTTCCTTAGGAGTGTACGAGCAGTACTTC.

In its sample, this clone was seen many times. The CDR3 nucleotides read TGTGCCAGCAGCAACCTAAGGGGCATGAACACTGAAGCTTTCTTT. Protein sequence: CASSNLRGMNTEAFF. V and J are TRBV21-1 and TRBJ1-1; the table gives TRBD1 as D, unverified against the DNA. TRBV21-1 is a pseudogene. The CDR3 spans 15 residues.

The chain recombines TRBV20-1 with TRBJ2-1, with TRBD2 matching over 7 bases. Trimming at V came to 6 bases and at J to 10 bases, leaving 6 bases not matched to a gene. The CDR3 spans 11 residues. Germline lookup yields CDR1 DFQATT and CDR2 SNEGSKA (reference sequence). The CDR3 coding sequence is TGCAGTGCCGGACTAGGTCAGGAGCAGTTCTTC. This encodes CSAGLGQEQFF.

The chain recombines TRBV29-1 with TRBJ1-1, with TRBD1 as a possible D gene (5 bases). The CDR3 is made up of 12 amino acids. CDR1 and CDR2 (germline): SQVTM, ANQGSEA. The V gene lost 7 bases and the J gene lost 4 bases, with 13 bases spanning the gap. The chain's CDR3 is CSATPGGTEAFF. The CDR3 region has the DNA TGCAGCGCCACTCCTGGGGGCACTGAAGCTTTCTTT. Together with reference TRBV29-1 and TRBJ1-1, the CDR3 gives the full variable domain: SAVISQKPSRDICQRGTSLTIQCQVDSQVTMMFWYRQQPGQSLTLIATANQGSEATYESGFVIDKFPISRPNLTFSTLTVSNMSPEDSSIYLCSATPGGTEAFFGQGTRLTVV.

This clone was counted only a few times. As DNA, the CDR3 is TGTGCCAGCAGACAGGGACCTTTGGAAAAACTGTTTTTT. Translating gives CASRQGPLEKLFF. The chain combines TRBV19 with TRBJ1-4; 7 bases fit TRBD1. The CDR3 covers 13 residues. CDR1 and CDR2 from the germline V gene are LNHDA and SQIVND (reference sequence). J lost 8 bases, V lost 9 bases, and 9 bases had no gene match. Full variable domain (remainder filled in from reference TRBV19 and TRBJ1-4): DGGITQSPKYLFRKEGQNVTLSCEQNLNHDAMYWYRQDPGQGLRLIYYSQIVNDFQKGDIAEGYSVSREKKESFPLTVTSAQKNPTAFYLCASRQGPLEKLFFGSGTQLSVL.

This clone showed up just a few times. The rearrangement uses TRBV5-8 and TRBJ2-3, with D perhaps matching TRBD2 (5 bases). Trimming took 3 bases from V and 2 from J, leaving 10 bases between them. The germline V gene encodes CDR1 SGHTS and CDR2 YDEGEE. The CDR3 length is 14 residues. The CDR3 nucleotides read TGTGCCAGCAGCTCCCGGGATAACACAGATACGCAGTATTTT. It yields the protein CASSSRDNTDTQYF.

The rearrangement joins TRBV7-9 to TRBJ2-5; 9 positions match TRBD1. Germline CDR1 is SEHNR and CDR2 is FQNEAQ (reference sequence). Trimming at V came to 1 base and at J to 5 bases, leaving 8 bases not matched to a gene. The CDR3 extends over 16 amino acids. Written as DNA, the CDR3 is TGTGCCAGCAGCTTAGTGAGAGTACAGGGGGCGGAGACCCAGTACTTC. Translation gives CASSLVRVQGAETQYF.

The rearrangement uses TRBV29-1 and TRBJ2-2; 9 bases align to TRBD1. The germline CDR1 and CDR2 sequences are SQVTM and ANQGSEA. V was pared by 4 bases and J by 3 bases, with 12 bases of the junction left unmatched. CDR3 size: 17 residues. The chain's CDR3 is CSVAIIPGQGYTGELFF. The CDR3 DNA reads TGCAGCGTTGCCATCATACCGGGACAGGGATACACCGGGGAGCTGTTTTTT.

This clone was seen just once. The chain recombines TRBV27 with TRBJ1-3; D may be TRBD1 (5 bases). With 7 bases removed from V and 10 bases from J, the gap between germline ends came to 14 bases. Germline V gene data show CDR1 as MNHEY and CDR2 as SMNVEV (reference sequence). This CDR3 is built from 12 residues. CDR3 coding DNA: TGTGCCAGCAACTATCAGGGTAGGACCATATATTTT. Encoded protein: CASNYQGRTIYF.

The chain couples TRBV2 to TRBJ1-2; D uncertain. This CDR3 has 13 residues. V was shortened by 1 base and J by 7 bases, with 10 bases between the two germline ends. The germline CDR1 and CDR2 sequences are SNHLY and FYNNEI. The CDR3 DNA is TGTGCCAGCAGTGAAGGTGTGTGGGTTGGCTACACCTTC. Translated: CASSEGVWVGYTF. Filled out from reference TRBV2 and TRBJ1-2, the complete variable domain reads EPEVTQTPSHQVTQMGQEVILRCVPISNHLYFYWYRQILGQKVEFLVSFYNNEISEKSEIFDDQFSVERPDGSNFTLKIRSTKLEDSAMYFCASSEGVWVGYTFGSGTRLTVV.

This sequence joins TRBV10-2 and TRBJ2-5, with TRBD2 matching over 10 bases. The V gene's germline CDR1 is WSHSY and CDR2 SAAADI. CDR3 length: 14 residues. V trimming: 5 bases; J trimming: 4 bases; junction bases outside the gene matches: 4. CDR3 amino acids: CASSSGRAVETQYF. The CDR3 DNA reads TGCGCCAGCAGTAGCGGGAGGGCCGTAGAGACCCAGTACTTC.

This chain links TRBV20-1 with TRBJ2-7, with D perhaps matching TRBD1 or TRBD2 (5 bases each). Germline V gives CDR1 DFQATT, CDR2 SNEGSKA (reference sequence). The CDR3 is 10 residues long. The ends were cut back, 4 bases at V and 6 bases at J, with 7 bases in the middle. The CDR3 protein is CSATGAEQYF. DNA of the CDR3: TGCAGTGCTACCGGGGCCGAGCAGTACTTC.

This chain connects TRBV11-1 to TRBJ2-7; 7 nucleotides agree with TRBD2. V trimming: 5 bases; J trimming: 3 bases; junction bases outside the gene matches: 7. The CDR3 runs to 14 residues. The germline gives CDR1 SGHAT, CDR2 FQDESV (reference sequence). The CDR3: CASSRAGFDYEQYF. The CDR3 region has the DNA TGTGCCAGCAGCCGAGCGGGATTCGACTACGAGCAGTACTTC.

A single count supports this clone. The chain employs TRBV5-1 and TRBJ1-5; unclear D gene. The germline V and J ends were trimmed by 4 bases and 4 bases, with 12 bases remaining between them. The CDR3 has 14 amino acids. Germline V gives CDR1 SGHRS, CDR2 YFSETQ. The CDR3 is CASSTGPTNQPQHF. Here the CDR3 DNA reads TGCGCCAGCAGCACCGGACCGACGAATCAGCCCCAGCATTTT.

The chain has TRBV10-2 and TRBJ2-7; D may be TRBD2 (5 bases). The germline CDR1 and CDR2 sequences are WSHSY and SAAADI. V was clipped by 5 bases and J by 6 bases, with 17 bases between them. This CDR3 contains 14 residues. The CDR3 region has the DNA TGCGCCAGCAGTCCTTCTATCGCTAGCCGCGAGCAGTACTTC. Amino acids: CASSPSIASREQYF.

The chain joins TRBV18 to TRBJ1-2, with a tentative D call TRBD1 (5 bases). Trimming took off 2 bases at V and 6 bases at J, with 13 bases between the two ends. The germline V gene encodes CDR1 KGHSH and CDR2 LQKENI. There are 14 residues in the CDR3. The CDR3 DNA is TGTGCCAGCTCACCAAATGCAGGGACGAATGGCTACACCTTC. It encodes CASSPNAGTNGYTF.